The rows below give T cell receptor beta chains drawn from one sample of a study of blood T cell repertoires in COVID-19. The repertoire was sequenced with immunoSEQ multiplex PCR; TCRdb's copy has only in-frame clones and lacks some. In the table there are about 190,000 clones, 79% of which are singletons. Sequencing was carried out using peripheral blood. These receptors all stem from a man in his 60s with active or convalescent COVID-19. CDR3s include the opening cysteine and the closing phenylalanine or tryptophan. The D gene is left open where the match is weak. Clone size, where shown, is once, few, many, or a class for clones that have expanded.

CDR3 protein	CDR3 DNA	V gene	J gene	clone size	D gene
CSASRWGWDYGYTF	TGCAGTGCTAGTAGGTGGGGCTGGGACTATGGCTACACCTTC	TRBV20-1	TRBJ1-2	-	-
CASSPGTSTGELFF	TGCGCCAGCAGCCCCGGGACATCGACCGGGGAGCTGTTTTTT	TRBV5-1	TRBJ2-2	-	-
CASKLYSGNTIYF	TGTGCCAGTAAACTTTACTCTGGAAACACCATATATTTT	TRBV6-5	TRBJ1-3	-	-
CASSLGPRGYNEQFF	TGTGCCAGCAGCCTAGGACCCCGGGGCTACAATGAGCAGTTCTTC	TRBV7-2	TRBJ2-1	-	-
CASSLAGANQPQHF	TGTGCCAGCAGCTTAGCAGGGGCGAATCAGCCCCAGCATTTT	TRBV7-2	TRBJ1-5	-	-
CASSLKRQGGYEQYF	TGTGCCAGCAGTTTAAAAAGACAGGGTGGGTACGAGCAGTACTTC	TRBV27	TRBJ2-7	-	TRBD1
CASSLTGVETQYF	TGTGCCAGCAGCCTGACAGGGGTTGAGACCCAGTACTTC	TRBV5-8	TRBJ2-5	-	TRBD1
CASSPDTLPNYGYTF	TGTGCCAGCAGCCCAGACACTCTCCCTAACTATGGCTACACCTTC	TRBV5-6	TRBJ1-2	-	-
CASSEGAAGYYGYTF	TGTGCCAGCAGTGAGGGAGCTGCCGGATACTATGGCTACACCTTC	TRBV25-1	TRBJ1-2	-	-
CASSPRGDFSYEQYF	TGTGCCAGCTCACCACGGGGGGATTTTTCCTACGAGCAGTACTTC	TRBV18	TRBJ2-7	-	-
CASSLQDTDTQYF	TGCGCCAGCAGCTTACAGGACACAGATACGCAGTATTTT	TRBV5-1	TRBJ2-3	-	-
CAISKNPGQQNPQPQHF	TGTGCCATCAGCAAAAACCCGGGACAGCAAAATCCTCAGCCCCAGCATTTT	TRBV10-3	TRBJ1-5	-	TRBD1
CASSDSGTRAKNIQYF	TGTGCCAGCAGTGACTCCGGGACTAGGGCCAAAAACATTCAGTACTTC	TRBV27	TRBJ2-4	once	TRBD2
CASKLITGSYEQYF	TGTGCCAGCAAGCTAATCACAGGCTCCTACGAGCAGTACTTC	TRBV28	TRBJ2-7	-	-
CASSAIGVHLSTDTQYF	TGCGCCAGCAGCGCCATCGGGGTCCATCTTAGCACAGATACGCAGTATTTT	TRBV5-1	TRBJ2-3	-	-
CASSETAWGYTF	TGTGCCAGCAGTGAGACAGCCTGGGGCTACACCTTC	TRBV6-1	TRBJ1-2	-	-